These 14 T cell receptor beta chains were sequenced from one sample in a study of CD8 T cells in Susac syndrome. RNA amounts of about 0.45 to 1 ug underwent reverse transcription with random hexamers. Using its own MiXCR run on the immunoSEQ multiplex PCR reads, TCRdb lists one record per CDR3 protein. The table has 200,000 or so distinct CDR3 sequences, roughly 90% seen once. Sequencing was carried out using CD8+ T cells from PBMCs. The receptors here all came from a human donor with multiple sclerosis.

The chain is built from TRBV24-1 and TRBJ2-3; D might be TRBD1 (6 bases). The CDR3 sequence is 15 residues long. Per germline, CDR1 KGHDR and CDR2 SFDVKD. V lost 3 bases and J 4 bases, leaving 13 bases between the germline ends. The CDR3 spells CATSDPGEPADTQYF. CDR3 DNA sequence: TGTGCCACCAGTGATCCAGGGGAACCGGCAGATACGCAGTATTTT.

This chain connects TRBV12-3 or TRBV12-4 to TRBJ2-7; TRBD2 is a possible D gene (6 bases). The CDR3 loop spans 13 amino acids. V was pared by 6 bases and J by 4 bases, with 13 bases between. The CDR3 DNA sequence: TGTGCCAGCAGCCTGGTCGGGACTTACGAGCAGTACTTC. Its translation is CASSLVGTYEQYF.

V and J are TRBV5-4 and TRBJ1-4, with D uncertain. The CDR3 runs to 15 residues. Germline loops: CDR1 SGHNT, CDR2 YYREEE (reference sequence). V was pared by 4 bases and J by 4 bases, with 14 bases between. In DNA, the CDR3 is TGTGCCAGCAGCCTCCGGACGGAATTTAATGAAAAACTGTTTTTT. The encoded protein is CASSLRTEFNEKLFF. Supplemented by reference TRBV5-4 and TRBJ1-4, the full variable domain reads ETGVTQSPTHLIKTRGQQVTLRCSSQSGHNTVSWYQQALGQGPQFIFQYYREEENGRGNFPPRFSGLQFPNYSSELNVNALELDDSALYLCASSLRTEFNEKLFFGSGTQLSVL.

The CDR3 nucleotides read TGTGCCAGCAGCTTAGATCTACCCCTCTACAATGAGCAGTTCTTC. Protein sequence: CASSLDLPLYNEQFF. The V call is TRBV11-3, the J call TRBJ2-1; D is unresolved. CDR1 is SGHNT and CDR2 is YENEEA in the germline V gene. The CDR3 has 15 amino acids. Trimming took off 0 bases at V and 3 bases at J, with 9 bases between the two ends.

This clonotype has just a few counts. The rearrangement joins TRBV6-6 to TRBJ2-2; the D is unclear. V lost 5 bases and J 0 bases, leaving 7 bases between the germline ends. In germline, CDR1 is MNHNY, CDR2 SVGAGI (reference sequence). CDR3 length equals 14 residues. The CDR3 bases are TGTGCCAGCAGTCCCGACCCGAACACCGGGGAGCTGTTTTTT. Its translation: CASSPDPNTGELFF.

CDR3 region: CASQLVGSVYGYTF. Written as DNA, the CDR3 is TGTGCCAGTCAATTGGTCGGGTCCGTCTATGGCTACACCTTC. The V call is TRBV5-6, the J call TRBJ1-2; no reliable D call. Trimming cost V 8 bases and J 4 bases, with 18 bases left between them. CDR1 is SGHDT and CDR2 is YYEEEE in the germline V gene. There are 14 residues in the CDR3.

Here the CDR3 reads CASSYSDPTGNTIYF. CDR3 coding DNA: TGTGCCAGCAGTTACTCGGATCCCACTGGAAACACCATATATTTT. The chain joins TRBV6-6 to TRBJ1-3, with D unresolved. This CDR3 comprises 15 residues. Germline V gene sequence: CDR1 MNHNY, CDR2 SVGAGI (reference sequence). Trimming took off 0 bases at V and 2 bases at J, with 8 bases between the two ends.

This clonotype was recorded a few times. The CDR3 sequence: CASSFGRSGANVLTF. The CDR3 DNA is TGTGCCAGCAGCTTCGGGCGGTCTGGGGCCAACGTCCTGACTTTC. This chain uses TRBV5-6 with TRBJ2-6; D is uncertain. Trimming took 2 bases from V and 1 from J, leaving 7 bases between them. Germline CDR1 is SGHDT and CDR2 is YYEEEE. The CDR3 covers 15 residues.

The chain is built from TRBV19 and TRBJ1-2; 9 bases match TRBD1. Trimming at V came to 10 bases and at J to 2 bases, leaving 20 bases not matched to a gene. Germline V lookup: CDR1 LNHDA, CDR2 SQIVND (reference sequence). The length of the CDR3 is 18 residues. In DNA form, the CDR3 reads TGTGCCACCACATCCTTATCCGGGACAGGGCAAAGCAACTATGGCTACACCTTC. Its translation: CATTSLSGTGQSNYGYTF.

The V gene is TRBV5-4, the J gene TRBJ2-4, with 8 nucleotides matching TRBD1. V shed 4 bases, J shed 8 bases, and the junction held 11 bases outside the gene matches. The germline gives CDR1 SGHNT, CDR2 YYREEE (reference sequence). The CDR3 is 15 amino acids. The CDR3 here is CASSQGPGGGYIQYF. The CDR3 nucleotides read TGTGCCAGCAGCCAGGGGCCAGGGGGCGGGTACATTCAGTACTTC.

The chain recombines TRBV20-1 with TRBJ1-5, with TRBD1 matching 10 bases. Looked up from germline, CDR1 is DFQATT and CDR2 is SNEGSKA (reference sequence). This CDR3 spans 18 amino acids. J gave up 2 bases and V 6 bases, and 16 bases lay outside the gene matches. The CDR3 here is CSAVSLDRGRWGNQPQHF. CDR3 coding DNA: TGCAGTGCCGTCAGCCTAGACAGGGGGCGGTGGGGCAATCAGCCCCAGCATTTT.

The CDR3 region is CASSLEGHANEQFF. CDR3 bases: TGTGCCAGCAGCTTAGAAGGCCACGCCAATGAGCAGTTCTTC. This rearrangement joins TRBV13 to TRBJ2-1, with D unclear. This CDR3 region has 14 residues. Trimming took 1 base from V and 6 from J, leaving 10 bases between them. Germline CDR1 PRHDT, CDR2 FYEKMQ (reference sequence).

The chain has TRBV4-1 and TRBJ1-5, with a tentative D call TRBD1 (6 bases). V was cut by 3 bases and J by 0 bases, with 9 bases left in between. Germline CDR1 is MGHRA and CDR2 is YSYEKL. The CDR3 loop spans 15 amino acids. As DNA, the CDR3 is TGCGCCAGCAGCCAGGAGACAGGTAGCAATCAGCCCCAGCATTTT. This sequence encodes CASSQETGSNQPQHF.

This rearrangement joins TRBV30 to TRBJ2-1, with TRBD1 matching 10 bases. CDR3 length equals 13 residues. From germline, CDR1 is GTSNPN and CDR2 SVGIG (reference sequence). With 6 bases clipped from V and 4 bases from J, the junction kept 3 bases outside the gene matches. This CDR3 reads CACRTGGYNEQFF. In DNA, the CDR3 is TGTGCCTGTAGGACAGGGGGTTACAATGAGCAGTTCTTC.